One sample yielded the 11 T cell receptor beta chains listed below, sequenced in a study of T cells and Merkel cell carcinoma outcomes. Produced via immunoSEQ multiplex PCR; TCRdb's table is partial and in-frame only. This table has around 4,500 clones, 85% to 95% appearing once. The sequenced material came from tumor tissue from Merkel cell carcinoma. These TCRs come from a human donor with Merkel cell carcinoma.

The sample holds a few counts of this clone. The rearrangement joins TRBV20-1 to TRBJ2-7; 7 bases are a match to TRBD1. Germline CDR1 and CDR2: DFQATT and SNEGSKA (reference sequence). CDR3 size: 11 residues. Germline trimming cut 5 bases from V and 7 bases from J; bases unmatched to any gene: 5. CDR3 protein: CSALRGYEQYF. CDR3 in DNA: TGCAGTGCTCTCAGGGGGTATGAGCAGTACTTC.

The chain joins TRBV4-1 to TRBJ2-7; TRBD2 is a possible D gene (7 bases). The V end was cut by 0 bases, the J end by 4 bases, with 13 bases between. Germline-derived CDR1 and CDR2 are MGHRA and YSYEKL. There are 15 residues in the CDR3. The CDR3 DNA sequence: TGCGCCAGCAGCCAAGATGGGGGGGCGGGTTACGAGCAGTACTTC. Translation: CASSQDGGAGYEQYF.

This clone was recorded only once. CDR3 DNA: TGTGCCAGCTCACACCCGGGACAAGCCTACGAGCAGTACTTC. This translates into CASSHPGQAYEQYF. This sequence joins TRBV18 and TRBJ2-7, with D perhaps matching TRBD1 (6 bases). The germline CDR1 and CDR2 sequences are KGHSH and LQKENI. The V gene lost 4 bases and the J gene lost 2 bases, with 12 bases spanning the gap. The CDR3 totals 14 residues.

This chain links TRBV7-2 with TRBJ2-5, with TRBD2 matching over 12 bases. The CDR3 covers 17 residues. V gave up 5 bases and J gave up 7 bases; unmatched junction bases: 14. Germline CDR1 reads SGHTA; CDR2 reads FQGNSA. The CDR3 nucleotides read TGTGCCAGCAGCCCCATCCTAGCGGGGGGGAAAGATGGGACCCAGTACTTC. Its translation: CASSPILAGGKDGTQYF.

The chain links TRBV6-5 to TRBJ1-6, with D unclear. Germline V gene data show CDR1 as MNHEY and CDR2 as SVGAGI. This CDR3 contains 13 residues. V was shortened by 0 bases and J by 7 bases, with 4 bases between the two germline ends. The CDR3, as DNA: TGTGCCAGCAGTTACTCCCAGAATTCACCCCTCCACTTT. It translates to CASSYSQNSPLHF.

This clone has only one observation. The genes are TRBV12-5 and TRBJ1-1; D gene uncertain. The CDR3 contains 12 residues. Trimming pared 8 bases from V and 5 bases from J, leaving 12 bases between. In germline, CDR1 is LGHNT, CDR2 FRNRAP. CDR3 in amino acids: CASLGVGTEAFF. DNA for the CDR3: TGTGCTAGTTTGGGTGTCGGAACTGAAGCTTTCTTT.

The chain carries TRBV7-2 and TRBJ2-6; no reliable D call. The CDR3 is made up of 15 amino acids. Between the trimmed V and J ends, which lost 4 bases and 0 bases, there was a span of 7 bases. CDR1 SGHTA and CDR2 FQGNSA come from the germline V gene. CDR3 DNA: TGTGCCAGCAGCTCGGACGGCTCTGGGGCCAACGTCCTGACTTTC. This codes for CASSSDGSGANVLTF.

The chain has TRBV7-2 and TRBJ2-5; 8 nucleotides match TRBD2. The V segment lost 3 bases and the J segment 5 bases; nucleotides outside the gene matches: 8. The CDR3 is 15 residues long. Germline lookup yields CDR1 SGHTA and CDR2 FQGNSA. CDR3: CASSFGGGRSETQYF. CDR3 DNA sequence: TGTGCCAGCAGCTTCGGGGGGGGACGTTCGGAGACCCAGTACTTC.

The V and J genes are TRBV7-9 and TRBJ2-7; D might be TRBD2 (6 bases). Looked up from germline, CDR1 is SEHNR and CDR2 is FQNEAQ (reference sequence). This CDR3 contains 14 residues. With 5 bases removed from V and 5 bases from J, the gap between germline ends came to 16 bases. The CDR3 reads CASSREEGMDEQYF. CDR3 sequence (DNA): TGTGCCAGCAGCCGAGAGGAGGGTATGGACGAGCAGTACTTC.

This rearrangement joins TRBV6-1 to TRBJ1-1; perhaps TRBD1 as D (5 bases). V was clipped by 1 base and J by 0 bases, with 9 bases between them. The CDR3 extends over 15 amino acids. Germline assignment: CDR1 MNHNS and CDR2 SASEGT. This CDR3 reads CASSEGATVNTEAFF. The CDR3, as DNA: TGTGCCAGCAGTGAAGGGGCGACAGTGAACACTGAAGCTTTCTTT.

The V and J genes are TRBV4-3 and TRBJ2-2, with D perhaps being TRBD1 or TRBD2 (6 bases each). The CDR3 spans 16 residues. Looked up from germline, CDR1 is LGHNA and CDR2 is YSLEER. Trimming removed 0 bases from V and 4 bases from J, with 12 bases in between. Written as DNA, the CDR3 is TGCGCCAGCAGCCAAGATTCCGGGGGCATCACCGGGGAGCTGTTTTTT. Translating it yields CASSQDSGGITGELFF.